These 6 T cell receptor beta chains were all obtained from the same sample, sequenced in a study of cytomegalovirus exposure and HLA in healthy donors. Data came from immunoSEQ multiplex PCR; TCRdb stores just in-frame clones and leaves some out. The data contain tens of thousands of clones, about 96% of them singletons. Sequenced input: PBMCs. The receptor set was obtained from a man younger than 35 in good health and CMV-seronegative.

J is TRBJ1-3 and V is TRBV7-4; TRBD1 matches at 8 bases. V lost 4 bases and J lost 7; bases outside the gene matches: 0. Germline assignment: CDR1 SGHVT and CDR2 SQSDAQ. The CDR3 length is 12 residues. This CDR3 is CASSWTGNTIYF. The CDR3 DNA follows: TGTGCCAGCAGCTGGACAGGGAACACCATATATTTT.

This chain uses TRBV5-1 with TRBJ2-1, with 10 bases lining up with TRBD2. The trim removed 4 bases at V and 4 bases at J, leaving 5 bases unmatched. Per the germline V gene, CDR1 is SGHRS and CDR2 is YFSETQ. The CDR3 extends over 15 amino acids. CDR3 sequence (DNA): TGCGCCAGCAGCATGACTAGCGGGCTTTACAATGAGCAGTTCTTC. Translated, it gives CASSMTSGLYNEQFF.

This chain joins TRBV27 and TRBJ2-1, with 9 bases aligning to TRBD1. Germline V CDR1 and CDR2: MNHEY, SMNVEV (reference sequence). The CDR3 has 15 amino acids. V shed 5 bases and J 8 bases; nucleotides not matched to a gene: 10. The CDR3 coding sequence is TGTGCCAGCAGTCCTATCCGGGACAGGGTTCATGAGCAGTTCTTC. Translation gives CASSPIRDRVHEQFF.

V is TRBV13 and J is TRBJ2-3; 9 bases map to TRBD1. CDR1 is PRHDT and CDR2 is FYEKMQ in the germline V gene (reference sequence). J lost 8 bases, V lost 5 bases, and 8 bases had no gene match. The CDR3 totals 14 residues. The CDR3 spells CASSLGQGIGTQYF. The DNA for the CDR3 is TGTGCCAGCAGCCTTGGACAGGGGATAGGTACGCAGTATTTT.

This chain uses TRBV28 with TRBJ2-7; D unclear. The V end was cut by 6 bases, the J end by 7 bases, with 7 bases between. This CDR3 comprises 10 residues. In germline, CDR1 is MDHEN, CDR2 SYDVKM. CDR3 sequence (DNA): TGTGCCAGCAGAGAGAGGGAGCAGTACTTC. Translation: CASREREQYF.

This clone appeared a single time. This CDR3 reads CASRAGRSYEQYF. As DNA, the CDR3 is TGTGCCAGCAGGGCGGGGAGGAGCTACGAGCAGTACTTC. The chain joins TRBV5-6 to TRBJ2-7, with a possible D match to TRBD2 (6 bases). Germline values: CDR1 SGHDT, CDR2 YYEEEE. The CDR3 is 13 amino acids. The V gene lost 5 bases and the J gene lost 3 bases, with 12 bases spanning the gap.